This entry lists 21 T cell receptor beta chains sequenced from one sample in a study of T cell changes during pregnancy in multiple sclerosis. Clones were read by immunoSEQ multiplex PCR, and TCRdb kept only the in-frame ones, dropping some. The sample comprises under 75,000 clones, around nine tenths of which are singletons, and about 0.27% rests with the top ten. Sequencing was performed on CD4+ T cells from peripheral blood mononuclear cells, taken after pregnancy. All receptors come from a female donor with multiple sclerosis, enrolled in a pregnancy study.

This chain uses TRBV4-1 with TRBJ1-2, with 8 bases identical to TRBD1. Trimming took 4 bases from V and 8 from J; bases not matched to a gene: 6. Germline V CDR1 and CDR2: MGHRA, YSYEKL. CDR3 length: 13 amino acids. The CDR3 sequence is CASSLPGGGGYTF. DNA of the CDR3: TGCGCCAGCAGCCTCCCAGGGGGCGGAGGCTACACCTTC.

CDR3 nucleotide sequence: TGCGCCAGCAGCTTGGGGGCCGCCGCTACTAACTATGGCTACACCTTC. Amino acid sequence: CASSLGAAATNYGYTF. This rearrangement joins TRBV5-1 to TRBJ1-2; D remains ambiguous. The germline V gene has CDR1 SGHRS and CDR2 YFSETQ. V lost 0 bases, J lost 0 bases, and 12 bases lay in between. CDR3 length: 16 amino acids. Complete variable domain (other parts from reference TRBV5-1 and TRBJ1-2): KAGVTQTPRYLIKTRGQQVTLSCSPISGHRSVSWYQQTPGQGLQFLFEYFSETQRNKGNFPGRFSGRQFSNSRSEMNVSTLELGDSALYLCASSLGAAATNYGYTFGSGTRLTVV.

This clone was seen a few times. The rearrangement uses TRBV7-9 and TRBJ2-2; TRBD2 matches at 8 bases. The length of the CDR3 is 15 residues. Germline assignment: CDR1 SEHNR and CDR2 FQNEAQ (reference sequence). After removal of 5 bases from V and 6 bases from J, the junction contained 8 bases not matched to a gene. The CDR3: CASSPPSAGAGELFF. The CDR3 nucleotides read TGTGCCAGCAGCCCACCATCAGCGGGAGCCGGGGAGCTGTTTTTT. Combining the CDR3 with reference TRBV7-9 and TRBJ2-2 gives the whole variable domain DTGVSQNPRHKITKRGQNVTFRCDPISEHNRLYWYRQTLGQGPEFLTYFQNEAQLEKSRLLSDRFSAERPKGSFSTLEIQRTEQGDSAMYLCASSPPSAGAGELFFGEGSRLTVL.

The rearrangement joins TRBV9 to TRBJ1-6, with 7 bases matching TRBD1. Germline values: CDR1 SGDLS, CDR2 YYNGEE. The CDR3 sequence is 15 residues long. Trimming cost V 1 base and J 5 bases; bases outside gene matches: 3. The CDR3 bases are TGTGCCAGCAGCGTAACGGGACAGCATAATTCACCCCTCCACTTT. This sequence encodes CASSVTGQHNSPLHF.

The V and J genes are TRBV27 and TRBJ2-3; 9 positions match TRBD1. Germline V gene data show CDR1 as MNHEY and CDR2 as SMNVEV (reference sequence). The ends lost 3 bases at V and 3 bases at J; junction bases unmatched: 7. The CDR3 totals 16 residues. The CDR3 nucleotides are TGTGCCAGCAGTTTTACCGGGACAGGGTATACAGATACGCAGTATTTT. This encodes CASSFTGTGYTDTQYF.

The chain is built from TRBV28 and TRBJ1-2; D gene ambiguous. V lost 2 bases and J lost 8, with 12 bases in between. This CDR3 is 13 amino acids long. Germline loops: CDR1 MDHEN, CDR2 SYDVKM. The CDR3 loop is CASSLLRTMGYTF. The DNA for the CDR3 is TGTGCCAGCAGTTTACTCCGGACTATGGGCTACACCTTC.

The V and J genes are TRBV11-2 and TRBJ2-2, with TRBD1 matching over 10 bases. V was pared by 5 bases and J by 2 bases, with 8 bases of the junction left unmatched. The CDR3 sequence is 17 residues long. Per the germline V gene, CDR1 is SGHAT and CDR2 is FQNNGV. CDR3 in DNA: TGTGCCAGCAGCCCCAACGGACAGGGGGTAAACACCGGGGAGCTGTTTTTT. Translation gives CASSPNGQGVNTGELFF.

The V call is TRBV28, the J call TRBJ1-2, with D possibly matching TRBD1 (5 bases). Germline CDR1 and CDR2: MDHEN and SYDVKM. V dropped 8 bases and J dropped 6 bases, with 13 bases sitting between them. This CDR3 region has 12 residues. The CDR3 DNA reads TGTGCCAGCCGAACGGGGGTGAATGGCTACACCTTC. It encodes CASRTGVNGYTF.

The rearrangement uses TRBV6-5 and TRBJ2-7; D is perhaps TRBD1 (5 bases). CDR3 length equals 15 residues. CDR1 MNHEY and CDR2 SVGAGI come from the germline V gene. Trimming pared 3 bases from V and 1 base from J, leaving 13 bases between. The CDR3 here is CASSYWGGQSYEQYF. CDR3 nucleotides: TGTGCCAGCAGTTATTGGGGCGGACAATCCTACGAGCAGTACTTC.

This clone was detected once. This chain links TRBV11-3 with TRBJ2-2; the match to TRBD2 covers 8 bases. Losses at the gene ends were 3 bases for V and 7 bases for J; bases not matched to a gene: 10. The length of the CDR3 is 16 residues. CDR1 is SGHNT, CDR2 YENEEA, per germline. CDR3 coding DNA: TGTGCCAGCAGCTTCGGGGGTAGCGGGAACCTCGGGGAGCTGTTTTTT. Its translation is CASSFGGSGNLGELFF.

The V gene is TRBV5-4, the J gene TRBJ2-7, with a weak D call TRBD2 (7 bases). The CDR3 is 15 amino acids. Trimming left V 4 bases short and J 6 bases short, with 20 bases between. The germline CDR1 and CDR2 sequences are SGHNT and YYREEE (reference sequence). CDR3 sequence: CASSPLKGGVGEQYF. DNA of the CDR3: TGTGCCAGCAGCCCTCTGAAGGGGGGGGTTGGCGAGCAGTACTTC.

The rearrangement links TRBV27 to TRBJ1-6; a possible D gene is TRBD1 (5 bases). The CDR3 consists of 15 residues. Germline loops: CDR1 MNHEY, CDR2 SMNVEV (reference sequence). The ends were cut back, 3 bases at V and 7 bases at J, with 13 bases in the middle. The DNA of the CDR3 is TGTGCCAGCAGTTTGGGCAGGGCCTTGAATTCACCCCTCCACTTT. It translates to CASSLGRALNSPLHF.

CDR3 sequence (DNA): TGTGCCAGCAGCAAGACTAGCGGGGGTTCAAACATTCAGTACTTC. Its translation: CASSKTSGGSNIQYF. The chain uses TRBV2 and TRBJ2-4; 12 nucleotides line up with TRBD2. CDR3 length: 15 amino acids. CDR1 and CDR2 from the germline V gene are SNHLY and FYNNEI. Unmatched junction bases numbered 6, after V lost 6 bases and J lost 6 bases.

The J gene is TRBJ1-2, the V gene TRBV7-9, with D unresolved. This CDR3 spans 14 amino acids. The germline CDR1 and CDR2 sequences are SEHNR and FQNEAQ (reference sequence). Trimming cost V 4 bases and J 0 bases, with 9 bases left between them. This CDR3 is CASSSRGSNYGYTF. The CDR3 DNA is TGTGCCAGCAGCTCTCGGGGATCTAACTATGGCTACACCTTC.

This sequence joins TRBV5-1 and TRBJ1-4; 8 nucleotides match TRBD1. CDR3 size: 14 residues. J was trimmed by 10 bases and V by 0 bases; bases with no gene match: 5. The germline CDR1 and CDR2 sequences are SGHRS and YFSETQ. CDR3 nucleotide sequence: TGCGCCAGCAGCTTGGAGACAGGGGTTGGAAAACTGTTTTTT. It specifies CASSLETGVGKLFF.

The genes are TRBV30 and TRBJ1-6; D possibly corresponds to TRBD1 (5 bases). The CDR3 extends over 15 amino acids. V was shortened by 2 bases and J by 10 bases, with 18 bases between the two germline ends. Germline V gives CDR1 GTSNPN, CDR2 SVGIG (reference sequence). In DNA form, the CDR3 reads TGTGCCTGGAGTCCTCGGGGGGTACCGAGCTCACCCCTCCACTTT. Amino acids: CAWSPRGVPSSPLHF.

The rearrangement joins TRBV28 to TRBJ1-2; 9 positions agree with TRBD1. This CDR3 has 14 residues. Germline CDR1 MDHEN, CDR2 SYDVKM. The V and J ends lost 2 bases and 8 bases, in that order; junction bases with no gene match: 6. The chain's CDR3 is CASSLGTGSGGYTF. CDR3 coding DNA: TGTGCCAGCAGTTTAGGGACAGGGAGTGGCGGCTACACCTTC.

The gene calls are TRBV11-2 and TRBJ2-2; D is possibly TRBD2 (6 bases). The CDR3 loop spans 13 amino acids. The germline V gene has CDR1 SGHAT and CDR2 FQNNGV. V was trimmed by 3 bases and J by 4 bases, leaving 6 bases between them. CDR3 DNA sequence: TGTGCCAGCAGCTTGGAGGGCACCGGGGAGCTGTTTTTT. It encodes CASSLEGTGELFF.

This clone was picked up one time. V is TRBV7-2 and J is TRBJ2-5, with 7 positions matching TRBD1. CDR1 and CDR2 (germline): SGHTA, FQGNSA. The CDR3 has 16 residues. With V trimmed by 1 base and J by 2 bases, 7 bases remained unmatched. The CDR3 coding sequence is TGTGCCAGCAGCTTAGGGAGTGGCAGGGGGCAAGAGACCCAGTACTTC. This gives the protein CASSLGSGRGQETQYF.

This clone was detected once. The rearrangement joins TRBV11-2 to TRBJ2-1; 7 nucleotides agree with TRBD2. Germline assignment: CDR1 SGHAT and CDR2 FQNNGV. The length of the CDR3 is 15 residues. J lost 6 bases, V lost 1 base, and 6 bases had no gene match. CDR3 amino acids: CASSLAGRIPNEQFF. The CDR3 DNA reads as TGTGCCAGCAGCTTAGCCGGGAGGATACCCAATGAGCAGTTCTTC.

The J gene is TRBJ2-7, the V gene TRBV28; 7 bases are a match to TRBD2. The CDR3 loop spans 15 amino acids. With 5 bases clipped from V and 3 bases from J, the junction kept 10 bases outside the gene matches. The germline V gene has CDR1 MDHEN and CDR2 SYDVKM. CDR3 sequence (DNA): TGTGCCAGCAGTCCCCCCCTTACTAGCGTCTACGAGCAGTACTTC. This codes for CASSPPLTSVYEQYF.